This T cell receptor (beta chain) was captured in a study of cytomegalovirus exposure and HLA in healthy donors. Study-level results: It was 150 to 200 TCR beta chains that were listed as cytomegalovirus-associated.

CDR1 LGHNA and CDR2 YSLEER come from the germline V gene. With 4 bases removed from V and 4 bases from J, the gap between germline ends came to 9 bases. The CDR3 totals 13 residues. The PCR had 60 Vbeta and 13 Jbeta primers. Sequenced by immunoSEQ multiplex PCR; TCRdb stores in-frame clones only, minus some. The table lists 200,000 or so clones, with roughly 0.7% in the top ten. As regards this clone: Antigen unknown.

The clonotype comes from a boy between 10 and 17 years old in good health and CMV-seronegative. The sequenced material came from PBMCs. The V and J genes are TRBV4-3 and TRBJ2-3; no clear D. CDR3 coding DNA: TGCGCCAGCAGCCCGTCCCTATCAGATACGCAGTATTTT. Translated, it gives CASSPSLSDTQYF.